The 15 T cell receptor beta chains given below trace back to one sample, sequenced in a study of OX40 agonist ivuxolimab in advanced cancers. Sequencing was performed with immunoSEQ multiplex PCR; in TCRdb, only in-frame clones are kept and a portion is missing. The sample lists around 51,000 clones; around 82% were seen once. The sequences come from CD4+ or CD8+ T cells sorted from blood, collected in a trial of the OX40 agonist ivuxolimab. These receptors were collected from an adult with an advanced solid tumor such as melanoma, head and neck, liver or kidney cancer.

This clone was detected a few times. V gene TRBV5-1 combines with J gene TRBJ1-4, with a weak D call TRBD1 (6 bases). The CDR3 spans 16 residues. Trimming took off 2 bases at V and 0 bases at J, with 11 bases between the two ends. Germline CDR1 is SGHRS and CDR2 is YFSETQ. The CDR3 loop reads CASSLGGTPTNEKLFF. The CDR3 DNA is TGCGCCAGCAGCTTAGGGGGGACACCAACTAATGAAAAACTGTTTTTT.

V is TRBV30 and J is TRBJ2-7; D might be TRBD2 (6 bases). V was trimmed by 1 base and J by 3 bases, leaving 13 bases between them. The CDR3 extends over 14 amino acids. Looked up from germline, CDR1 is GTSNPN and CDR2 is SVGIG (reference sequence). The CDR3: CAWSDNGGIYEQYF. The CDR3 bases are TGTGCCTGGAGTGATAATGGCGGGATCTACGAGCAGTACTTC.

The J gene is TRBJ2-6, the V gene TRBV5-1; D gene ambiguous. CDR3 size: 17 residues. The ends were cut back, 1 base at V and 0 bases at J, with 11 bases in the middle. Germline lookup yields CDR1 SGHRS and CDR2 YFSETQ. The CDR3 coding sequence is TGCGCCAGCAGCTTGAGGCTTTGGGGCTCTGGGGCCAACGTCCTGACTTTC. It specifies CASSLRLWGSGANVLTF.

The V gene is TRBV18, the J gene TRBJ2-7, with TRBD1 as a possible D gene (6 bases). This CDR3 spans 15 amino acids. V was cut by 5 bases and J by 3 bases, with 17 bases left in between. Germline CDR1 KGHSH, CDR2 LQKENI. The CDR3 nucleotides read TGTGCCAGCTCAACAGGGCCTCGTAAGGACTACGAGCAGTACTTC. It codes for CASSTGPRKDYEQYF.

This clone was detected a few times. The V gene is TRBV6-1, the J gene TRBJ1-2; 7 bases match TRBD1. This CDR3 has 14 amino acids. Trimming removed 1 base from V and 8 bases from J; junction bases left unmatched: 7. Per germline, CDR1 MNHNS and CDR2 SASEGT. The CDR3 nucleotides read TGTGCCAGCAGTGAAGTGACCAGGGGGGAGGGCTACACCTTC. Amino acid sequence: CASSEVTRGEGYTF.

J is TRBJ2-3 and V is TRBV2; weak D call: TRBD2 (5 bases). Germline CDR1 reads SNHLY; CDR2 reads FYNNEI. V was pared by 0 bases and J by 0 bases, with 19 bases between. The CDR3 runs to 19 residues. The CDR3 loop is CASSEAPALGGGSTDTQYF. CDR3 nucleotides: TGTGCCAGCAGTGAAGCTCCTGCTCTAGGTGGCGGGAGCACAGATACGCAGTATTTT. Full variable domain (outside the CDR3, taken from reference TRBV2 and TRBJ2-3): EPEVTQTPSHQVTQMGQEVILRCVPISNHLYFYWYRQILGQKVEFLVSFYNNEISEKSEIFDDQFSVERPDGSNFTLKIRSTKLEDSAMYFCASSEAPALGGGSTDTQYFGPGTRLTVL.

This chain connects TRBV2 to TRBJ2-2, with 14 bases fitting TRBD2. Germline CDR1 and CDR2: SNHLY and FYNNEI. The CDR3 totals 19 residues. The V gene end was trimmed by 6 bases and the J gene end by 7 bases; junction bases not matched to a gene: 16. CDR3 loop: CASRRFSGTSGRANGELFF. As DNA, the CDR3 is TGTGCCAGCAGAAGGTTTTCGGGGACTAGCGGGAGAGCAAACGGGGAGCTGTTTTTT.

The V and J genes are TRBV18 and TRBJ2-2; no firm D call. The CDR3 extends over 15 amino acids. Germline CDR1 reads KGHSH; CDR2 reads LQKENI. V was trimmed by 2 bases and J by 2 bases, leaving 9 bases between them. The CDR3 nucleotides are TGTGCCAGCTCACCAACAACCCCTAACACCGGGGAGCTGTTTTTT. Its translation: CASSPTTPNTGELFF.

The rearrangement joins TRBV7-8 to TRBJ2-7; D call uncertain. The CDR3 sequence is 13 residues long. V gave up 4 bases and J gave up 4 bases, with 11 bases separating them. Germline V gene sequence: CDR1 SGHVS, CDR2 FQNEAQ. CDR3 residues: CASSYKIEYEQYF. The DNA of the CDR3 is TGTGCCAGCAGCTACAAAATCGAATACGAGCAGTACTTC.

In this sample, this clone turned up many times. The chain links TRBV28 to TRBJ2-1, with D possibly matching TRBD1 (5 bases). The length of the CDR3 is 16 residues. Trimming stripped 4 bases from V and 5 bases from J, with 18 bases between. Germline CDR1 and CDR2: MDHEN and SYDVKM. CDR3 sequence reads: CASSSLGRGTHNEQFF. The CDR3 DNA reads as TGTGCCAGCAGTTCCTTGGGAAGGGGAACCCACAATGAGCAGTTCTTC.

The rearrangement joins TRBV30 to TRBJ1-6; D is ambiguous. The CDR3 is 15 residues long. V lost 3 bases and J 10 bases, leaving 19 bases between the germline ends. Germline V gene data show CDR1 as GTSNPN and CDR2 as SVGIG (reference sequence). CDR3 protein: CAWSPGPLTGSPLHF. The CDR3 bases are TGTGCCTGGAGCCCAGGCCCACTCACGGGATCACCCCTCCACTTT.

This CDR3 is CASRGGVNTGELFF. The CDR3 region has the DNA TGTGCCAGCAGAGGGGGGGTTAACACCGGGGAGCTGTTTTTT. The chain joins TRBV2 to TRBJ2-2, with a possible D match to TRBD2 (7 bases). The CDR3 sequence is 14 residues long. V dropped 6 bases and J dropped 2 bases, with 10 bases sitting between them. In germline, CDR1 is SNHLY, CDR2 FYNNEI. The full variable domain, rest sourced from reference TRBV2 and TRBJ2-2, is EPEVTQTPSHQVTQMGQEVILRCVPISNHLYFYWYRQILGQKVEFLVSFYNNEISEKSEIFDDQFSVERPDGSNFTLKIRSTKLEDSAMYFCASRGGVNTGELFFGEGSRLTVL.

The table lists this clone with a count of one. The chain uses TRBV25-1 and TRBJ1-1, with TRBD1 as a possible D gene (6 bases). V dropped 9 bases and J dropped 6 bases, with 14 bases sitting between them. The CDR3 is 12 amino acids. In germline, CDR1 is MGHDK, CDR2 SYGVNS. CDR3 in DNA: TGTGCCAGTGGGGTTCGGGGGCCTGAAGCTTTCTTT. Translation: CASGVRGPEAFF.

The J gene is TRBJ1-2, the V gene TRBV5-6; the D gene is possibly TRBD1 (6 bases). Germline V gives CDR1 SGHDT, CDR2 YYEEEE. V dropped 6 bases and J dropped 4 bases, with 16 bases sitting between them. The CDR3 has 14 residues. CDR3 DNA: TGTGCCAGCACCCCGACAGGAGAGATCTATGGCTACACCTTC. It specifies CASTPTGEIYGYTF. Drawing the rest from reference TRBV5-6 and TRBJ1-2, the complete variable domain is DAGVTQSPTHLIKTRGQQVTLRCSPKSGHDTVSWYQQALGQGPQFIFQYYEEEERQRGNFPDRFSGHQFPNYSSELNVNALLLGDSALYLCASTPTGEIYGYTFGSGTRLTVV.

The chain employs TRBV4-1 and TRBJ2-3; tentatively, D is TRBD2 (5 bases). Trimming removed 0 bases at V and 1 base at J, with 14 bases between. The CDR3 sequence is 17 residues long. The germline V gene encodes CDR1 MGHRA and CDR2 YSYEKL. The CDR3 spells CASSQDRVGVGTDTQYF. In DNA, the CDR3 is TGCGCCAGCAGCCAAGATCGAGTGGGAGTAGGCACAGATACGCAGTATTTT.